The present T cell receptor beta chain was sequenced within a study of early T cells in non-severe SARS-CoV-2 infection. Study-level information: Chains were unpaired, as sequencing was done on bulk RNA from unsorted whole blood.

Notes on the study in general: Clonotype matching in VDJdb favored anti-spike CD8 responses and did not capture private and CD4 specificities.

V dropped 7 bases and J dropped 7 bases, with 11 bases sitting between them. The CDR3 has 12 amino acids. Germline values: CDR1 MNHEY, CDR2 SVGEGT. Attached unique molecular identifiers marked individual cDNA molecules. TCRdb re-called the 5' RACE reads through MiXCR, storing one row per CDR3 protein. The data show some 120,000 distinct CDR3 sequences, 14% to 15% seen once. Comment on this clonotype: Its antigen is undetermined.

Material for sequencing was whole blood. This chain joins TRBV6-2 or TRBV6-3 and TRBJ1-5; D remains ambiguous. This sequence was found in an adult who was a healthcare worker with PCR-confirmed SARS-CoV-2 infection or an uninfected control (not recorded which). CDR3 region: CASTEPPQPQHF. The CDR3 coding sequence is TGTGCCAGCACCGAACCCCCGCAGCCCCAGCATTTT.